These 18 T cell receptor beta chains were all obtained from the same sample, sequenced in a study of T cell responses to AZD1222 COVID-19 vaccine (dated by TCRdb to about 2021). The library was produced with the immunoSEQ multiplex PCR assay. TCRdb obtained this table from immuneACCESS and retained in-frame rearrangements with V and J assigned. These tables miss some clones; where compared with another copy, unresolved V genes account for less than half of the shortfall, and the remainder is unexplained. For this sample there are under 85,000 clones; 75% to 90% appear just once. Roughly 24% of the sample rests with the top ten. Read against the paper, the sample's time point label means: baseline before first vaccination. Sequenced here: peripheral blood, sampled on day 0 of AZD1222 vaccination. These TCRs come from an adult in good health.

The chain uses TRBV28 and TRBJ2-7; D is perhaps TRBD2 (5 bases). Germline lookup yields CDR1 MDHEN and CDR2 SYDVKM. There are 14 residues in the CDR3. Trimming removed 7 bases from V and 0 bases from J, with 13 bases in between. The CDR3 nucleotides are TGTGCCAGCAAATCGGGCGGGTCCTCCTACGAGCAGTACTTC. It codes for CASKSGGSSYEQYF. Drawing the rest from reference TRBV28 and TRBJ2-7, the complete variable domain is DVKVTQSSRYLVKRTGEKVFLECVQDMDHENMFWYRQDPGLGLRLIYFSYDVKMKEKGDIPEGYSVSREKKERFSLILESASTNQTSMYLCASKSGGSSYEQYFGPGTRLTVT.

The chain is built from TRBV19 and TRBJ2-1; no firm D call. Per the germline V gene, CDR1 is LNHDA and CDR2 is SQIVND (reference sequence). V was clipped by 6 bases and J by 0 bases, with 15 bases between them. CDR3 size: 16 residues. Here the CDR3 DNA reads TGTGCCAGTAGAACTTCCTTAGTAGGCTCCTACAATGAGCAGTTCTTC. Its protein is CASRTSLVGSYNEQFF.

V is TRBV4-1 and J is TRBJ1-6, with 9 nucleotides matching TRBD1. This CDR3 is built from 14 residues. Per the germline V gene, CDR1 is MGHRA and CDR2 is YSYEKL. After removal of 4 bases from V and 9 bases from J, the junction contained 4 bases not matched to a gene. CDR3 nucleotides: TGCGCCAGCAGCCTCACAGGGGGCGGTTCACCCCTCCACTTT. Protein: CASSLTGGGSPLHF.

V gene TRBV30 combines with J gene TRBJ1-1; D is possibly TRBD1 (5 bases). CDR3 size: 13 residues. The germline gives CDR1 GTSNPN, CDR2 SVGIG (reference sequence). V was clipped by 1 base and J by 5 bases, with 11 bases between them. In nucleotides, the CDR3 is TGTGCCTGGAGTGGTCAGGGAGGGACTGAAGCTTTCTTT. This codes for CAWSGQGGTEAFF.

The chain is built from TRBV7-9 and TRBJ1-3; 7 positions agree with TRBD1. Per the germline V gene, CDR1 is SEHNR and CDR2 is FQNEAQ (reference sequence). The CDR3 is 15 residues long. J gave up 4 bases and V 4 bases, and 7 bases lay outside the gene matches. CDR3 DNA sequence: TGTGCCAGCAGCTCATCTGGGGACAGAGGAAACACCATATATTTT. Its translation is CASSSSGDRGNTIYF.

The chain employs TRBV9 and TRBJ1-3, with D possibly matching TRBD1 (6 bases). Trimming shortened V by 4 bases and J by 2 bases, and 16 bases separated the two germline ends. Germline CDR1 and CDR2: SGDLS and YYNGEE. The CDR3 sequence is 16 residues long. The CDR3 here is CASSPIQGETGNTIYF. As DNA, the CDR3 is TGTGCCAGCAGCCCGATACAGGGTGAAACTGGAAACACCATATATTTT.

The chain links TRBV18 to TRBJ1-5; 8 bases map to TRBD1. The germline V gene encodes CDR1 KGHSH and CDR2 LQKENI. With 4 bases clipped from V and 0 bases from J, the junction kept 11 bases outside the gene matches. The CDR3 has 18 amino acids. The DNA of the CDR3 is TGTGCCAGCTCACGCGAACGGGACAGGAGACATAGCAATCAGCCCCAGCATTTT. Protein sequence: CASSRERDRRHSNQPQHF.

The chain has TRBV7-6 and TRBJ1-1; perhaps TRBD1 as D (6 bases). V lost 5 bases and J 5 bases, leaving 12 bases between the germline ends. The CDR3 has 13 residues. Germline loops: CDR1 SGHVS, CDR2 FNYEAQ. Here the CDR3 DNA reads TGTGCCAGCAGCCCGTTAACAGGGACTGAAGCTTTCTTT. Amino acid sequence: CASSPLTGTEAFF.

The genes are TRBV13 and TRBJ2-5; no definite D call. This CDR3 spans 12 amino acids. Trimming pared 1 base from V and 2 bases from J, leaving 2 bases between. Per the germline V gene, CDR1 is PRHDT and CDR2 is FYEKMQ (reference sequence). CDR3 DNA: TGTGCCAGCAGCTTAGAACAAGAGACCCAGTACTTC. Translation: CASSLEQETQYF.

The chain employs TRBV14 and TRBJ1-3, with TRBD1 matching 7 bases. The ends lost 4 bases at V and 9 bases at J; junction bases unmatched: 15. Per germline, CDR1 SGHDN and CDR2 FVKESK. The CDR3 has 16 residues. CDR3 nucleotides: TGTGCCAGCAGCCCTTCGGGACAGTCGTTTGGGACCACCATATATTTT. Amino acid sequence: CASSPSGQSFGTTIYF.

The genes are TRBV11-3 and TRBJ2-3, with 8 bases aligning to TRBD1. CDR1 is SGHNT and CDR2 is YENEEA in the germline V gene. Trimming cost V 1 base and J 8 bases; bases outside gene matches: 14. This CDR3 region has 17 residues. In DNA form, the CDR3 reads TGTGCCAGCAGCTTAGGGACAGGGCTTTACTCATTGGGTACGCAGTATTTT. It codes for CASSLGTGLYSLGTQYF.

Written as DNA, the CDR3 is TGTGCCAGCAGCAAAGGGCTCAGCGGGAGGTTGACAGATACGCAGTATTTT. It translates to CASSKGLSGRLTDTQYF. The chain links TRBV5-4 to TRBJ2-3, with 9 positions matching TRBD2. After removal of 4 bases from V and 3 bases from J, the junction contained 12 bases not matched to a gene. The CDR3 extends over 17 amino acids. CDR1 is SGHNT and CDR2 is YYREEE in the germline V gene (reference sequence). The variable domain in full, completed from reference TRBV5-4 and TRBJ2-3, reads ETGVTQSPTHLIKTRGQQVTLRCSSQSGHNTVSWYQQALGQGPQFIFQYYREEENGRGNFPPRFSGLQFPNYSSELNVNALELDDSALYLCASSKGLSGRLTDTQYFGPGTRLTVL.

The CDR3 DNA sequence: TGTGCCAGCAGCCCTAATTTGGATCCGACGCAGTATTTT. It yields the protein CASSPNLDPTQYF. The rearrangement links TRBV5-6 to TRBJ2-3, with D uncertain. Germline V gene data show CDR1 as SGHDT and CDR2 as YYEEEE. The CDR3 is 13 residues long. Trimming took 4 bases from V and 9 from J, leaving 15 bases between them.

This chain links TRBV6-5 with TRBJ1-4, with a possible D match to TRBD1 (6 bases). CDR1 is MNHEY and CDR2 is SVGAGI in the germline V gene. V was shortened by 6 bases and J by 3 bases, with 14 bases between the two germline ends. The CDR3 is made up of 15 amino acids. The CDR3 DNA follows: TGTGCCAGCAGGGTACAGGGAAAAGCTAATGAAAAACTGTTTTTT. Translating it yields CASRVQGKANEKLFF.

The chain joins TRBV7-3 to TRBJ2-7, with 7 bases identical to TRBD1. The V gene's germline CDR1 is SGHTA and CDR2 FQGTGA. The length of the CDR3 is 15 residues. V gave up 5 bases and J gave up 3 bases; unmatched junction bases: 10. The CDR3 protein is CASSVTGSTFYEQYF. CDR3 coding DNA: TGTGCCAGCAGCGTGACAGGGTCCACCTTCTACGAGCAGTACTTC.

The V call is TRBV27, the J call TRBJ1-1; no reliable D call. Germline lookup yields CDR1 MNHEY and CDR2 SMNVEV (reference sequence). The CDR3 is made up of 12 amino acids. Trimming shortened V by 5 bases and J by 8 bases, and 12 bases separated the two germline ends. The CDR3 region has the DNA TGTGCCAGCAGTACCAATCTCCGGGAAGCTTTCTTT. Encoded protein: CASSTNLREAFF.

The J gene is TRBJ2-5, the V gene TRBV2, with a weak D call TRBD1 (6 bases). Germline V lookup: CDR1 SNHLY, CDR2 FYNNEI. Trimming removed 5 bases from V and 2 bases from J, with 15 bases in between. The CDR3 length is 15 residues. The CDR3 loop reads CASSNPMRGQETQYF. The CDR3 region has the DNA TGTGCCAGCAGTAACCCAATGAGGGGGCAAGAGACCCAGTACTTC.

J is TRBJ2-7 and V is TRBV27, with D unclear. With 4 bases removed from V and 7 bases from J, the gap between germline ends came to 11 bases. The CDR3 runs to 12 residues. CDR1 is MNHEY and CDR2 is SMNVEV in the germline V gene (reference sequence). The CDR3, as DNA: TGTGCCAGCAGTTCATCCTTCCAGGAGCAGTACTTC. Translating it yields CASSSSFQEQYF.